A selection of T cell receptor beta chains follows, all from one sample in a study of blood T cells in healthy people across ages. In TCRdb, the 5' RACE reads were re-called with MiXCR into one record per CDR3 protein. The table has approximately 1.5 million distinct CDR3 sequences, roughly a third seen once; the top ten hold around 10%. The sequenced sample consisted of blood. These receptors all stem from a woman aged 25-40 years in good health. CDR3s include the opening cysteine and the closing phenylalanine or tryptophan. D genes are given only for firm matches. Not all rows give a size; the values are once, few, many and, for expanded clones, a class.

abundance | j_gene | d_gene | v_gene | CDR3aa | CDR3nt
NA | TRBJ2-7 | NA | TRBV28 | CASSSTVTYKQYF | TGTGCCAGCAGTTCGACGGTAACCTACAAGCAGTACTTC
NA | TRBJ2-5 | TRBD2 | TRBV4-1 | CASSQEKLRGGGETQYF | TGCGCCAGCAGCCAAGAGAAGTTGCGGGGCGGGGGGGAGACCCAGTACTTC
NA | TRBJ1-5 | NA | TRBV6-1 | CASSEGRWRPQHF | TGTGCCAGCAGTGAAGGGAGGTGGAGGCCCCAGCATTTT
few | TRBJ2-3 | TRBD1 | TRBV20-1 | CSARDPGQSTDTQYF | TGCAGTGCTAGAGATCCGGGACAGAGCACAGATACGCAGTATTTT
once | TRBJ2-7 | NA | TRBV20-1 | CSARERLVYNEQYF | TGCAGTGCTAGGGAACGACTAGTCTACAATGAGCAGTACTTC
NA | TRBJ2-1 | TRBD2 | TRBV25-1 | CASSLELGAGGNEQFF | TGTGCCAGCAGCCTGGAACTAGGGGCCGGGGGGAATGAGCAGTTCTTC
NA | TRBJ2-7 | NA | TRBV9 | CASSVAQSSYEQYF | TGTGCCAGCAGCGTAGCTCAGAGCTCCTACGAGCAGTACTTC
NA | TRBJ2-2 | TRBD1 | TRBV5-1 | CASSSWTGTNTGELFF | TGCGCCAGCAGCTCATGGACAGGGACGAACACCGGGGAGCTGTTTTTT
few | TRBJ2-4 | NA | TRBV12-3/TRBV12-4 | CASSTPSRAKNIQYF | TGTGCCAGCAGTACCCCAAGTCGCGCCAAAAACATTCAGTACTTC
NA | TRBJ2-5 | NA | TRBV5-1 | CASSLTPNRGETQYF | TGCGCCAGCAGCTTGACCCCGAACCGGGGAGAGACCCAGTACTTC
NA | TRBJ1-5 | NA | TRBV4-1 | CASSQEPAATDQPQHF | TGCGCCAGCAGCCAAGAACCGGCAGCCACCGATCAGCCCCAGCATTTT
NA | TRBJ1-1 | NA | TRBV27 | CASSPYRQSSMNTEAFF | TGTGCCAGCAGTCCTTACCGACAGAGTTCTATGAACACTGAAGCTTTCTTT
few | TRBJ1-2 | TRBD1 | TRBV4-1 | CASSPTTGGDYGYTF | TGCGCCAGCAGCCCAACGACAGGGGGAGACTATGGCTACACCTTC
few | TRBJ1-2 | NA | TRBV7-2 | CASSWGKGGYTF | TGTGCCAGCAGCTGGGGGAAAGGTGGCTACACCTTC
many | TRBJ2-3 | NA | TRBV7-2 | CASSLGAGGEYF | TGTGCCAGCAGCTTAGGAGCGGGCGGGGAGTATTTT
few | TRBJ2-3 | NA | TRBV7-2 | CASSLILMAIRTDTQYF | TGTGCCAGCAGCTTAATCTTGATGGCGATACGCACAGATACGCAGTATTTT
NA | TRBJ1-1 | NA | TRBV10-2 | CASSDRVVAFF | TGCGCCAGCAGTGACCGGGTGGTTGCTTTCTTT
many | TRBJ2-5 | TRBD2 | TRBV5-1 | CASSLGTSGGQETQYF | TGTGCCAGCAGCCTGGGGACTAGCGGGGGCCAAGAGACCCAGTACTTC
NA | TRBJ2-5 | TRBD2 | TRBV20-1 | CSAGTSGGPGQEAQYF | TGCAGTGCCGGGACTAGCGGGGGACCCGGCCAAGAGGCCCAGTACTTC
NA | TRBJ1-1 | NA | TRBV20-1 | CSARDIKNTEAFF | TGCAGTGCTAGAGACATTAAGAACACTGAAGCTTTCTTT
few | TRBJ1-2 | NA | TRBV7-9 | CASSLAHSDYGYTF | TGTGCCAGCAGCTTAGCGCACAGCGACTATGGCTACACCTTC
NA | TRBJ1-2 | NA | TRBV20-1 | CSARERGAGSNYGYTF | TGCAGTGCAAGAGAGAGGGGGGCAGGGAGCAACTATGGCTACACCTTC
few | TRBJ1-1 | TRBD1 | TRBV12-3/TRBV12-4 | CASSLDRGHPEAFF | TGTGCCAGCAGTTTAGACAGGGGGCATCCTGAAGCTTTCTTT
few | TRBJ2-3 | NA | TRBV12-3/TRBV12-4 | CASSQRTPSDTQYF | TGTGCCAGCAGCCAAAGGACCCCTTCCGATACGCAGTATTTT
NA | TRBJ2-1 | NA | TRBV5-1 | CASSFEGLYNEQFF | TGCGCCAGCAGCTTTGAAGGGCTGTACAATGAGCAGTTCTTC
few | TRBJ2-7 | TRBD2 | TRBV20-1 | CSAVGLAHEQYF | TGCAGTGCCGTGGGACTAGCTCACGAGCAGTACTTC
NA | TRBJ2-5 | TRBD2 | TRBV4-1 | CASSRSLGLAGQDTQYF | TGCGCCAGCAGCCGCTCCCTGGGACTAGCGGGGCAGGACACCCAGTACTTC
NA | TRBJ2-5 | TRBD1 | TRBV28 | CASSWGQPETQYF | TGTGCCAGCAGTTGGGGACAGCCAGAGACCCAGTACTTC
NA | TRBJ2-1 | TRBD1 | TRBV5-1 | CASSMTGGAGNEQFF | TGCGCCAGCAGCATGACAGGGGGCGCCGGCAATGAGCAGTTCTTC
NA | TRBJ2-1 | NA | TRBV6-5 | CASSYSLGRAYNEQFF | TGTGCCAGCAGTTACTCTTTGGGGCGGGCCTACAATGAGCAGTTCTTC
NA | TRBJ2-5 | NA | TRBV7-8 | CASSLAGATMKTQYF | TGTGCCAGCAGCTTAGCGGGGGCAACAATGAAGACCCAGTACTTC
NA | TRBJ2-5 | NA | TRBV7-8 | CASSPHQGETQYF | TGTGCCAGCAGCCCCCACCAGGGGGAGACCCAGTACTTC
many | TRBJ2-1 | NA | TRBV7-2 | CASSPGTGWSYNEQFF | TGTGCCAGCAGCCCGGGGACGGGCTGGTCCTACAATGAGCAGTTCTTC
NA | TRBJ2-7 | TRBD1 | TRBV10-3 | CAITRDRDGGEQYF | TGTGCCATCACTAGGGACAGGGATGGCGGAGAGCAGTACTTC
NA | TRBJ2-7 | NA | TRBV28 | CASNQWGPYEQYF | TGTGCCAGCAACCAGTGGGGGCCCTACGAGCAGTACTTC
NA | TRBJ2-1 | NA | TRBV27 | CASCDPASEVVNEQFF | TGTGCCAGCTGCGACCCGGCTAGCGAGGTGGTCAATGAGCAGTTCTTC
NA | TRBJ2-7 | TRBD2 | TRBV3-1 | CASSHGRLAGVYEQYF | TGTGCCAGCAGCCATGGTCGACTAGCGGGAGTTTACGAGCAGTACTTC
NA | TRBJ2-7 | TRBD2 | TRBV7-6 | CVSSPRSGAYEQYF | TGTGTCAGCAGCCCAAGGAGCGGGGCCTACGAGCAGTACTTC
few | TRBJ2-1 | TRBD2 | TRBV2 | CASTSGGSSYNEQFF | TGTGCCAGTACTAGCGGGGGGAGCTCCTACAATGAGCAGTTCTTC